The T cell receptor (beta chain) described here comes from a study of cytomegalovirus exposure and HLA in healthy donors. Regarding the study as a whole: In a later analysis, an Asian-associated ancestry cluster reportedly showed fewer N-insertions than the roughly 700-donor mean. The authors assumed roughly uniform sequencing depth across donors for presence/absence analyses. As a later analysis revealed, most CMV-associated TCR beta chains appeared HLA-restricted.

Concerning this clone itself: Its antigen is unknown.

Primers: 60 Vbeta forward and 13 Jbeta reverse. Profiling relied on immunoSEQ multiplex PCR, and the TCRdb table lists in-frame clones only, not all of them. Among about 210,000 clones listed, approximately 82% were seen once. The V gene's germline CDR1 is LNHDA and CDR2 SQIVND (reference sequence). The CDR3 sequence is 14 residues long. V lost 6 bases, J lost 7 bases, and 6 bases stayed unmatched. Material: PBMCs. This receptor was taken from a man in his forties or fifties in good health and CMV-seropositive. This rearrangement joins TRBV19 to TRBJ2-7, with 13 positions matching TRBD2. CDR3 in amino acids: CASRTSGGTTEQYF. The CDR3 nucleotides are TGTGCCAGTAGGACTAGCGGGGGGACTACGGAGCAGTACTTC.